Presented here are 21 T cell receptor beta chains from one specimen sequenced in a study of blood T cell repertoires in COVID-19. TCRdb's table, derived via immunoSEQ multiplex PCR, lists solely in-frame clones and lacks some. This table holds roughly 43,000 clones, 86% found once. The sequenced sample was PBMCs or T cells enriched from blood (not recorded which). These receptors came from a woman between 50 and 59 years old who had recovered from COVID-19.

This chain links TRBV7-9 with TRBJ2-1; 8 nucleotides match TRBD2. V was pared by 5 bases and J by 3 bases, with 12 bases of the junction left unmatched. Germline V CDR1 and CDR2: SEHNR, FQNEAQ (reference sequence). CDR3 length: 17 amino acids. For the CDR3, the DNA is TGTGCCAGCAGCCCGAAACACCGACTAGCGTTCTACAATGAGCAGTTCTTC. Its protein is CASSPKHRLAFYNEQFF. The variable domain in full, with the rest retrieved from reference TRBV7-9 and TRBJ2-1, is DTGVSQNPRHKITKRGQNVTFRCDPISEHNRLYWYRQTLGQGPEFLTYFQNEAQLEKSRLLSDRFSAERPKGSFSTLEIQRTEQGDSAMYLCASSPKHRLAFYNEQFFGPGTRLTVL.

This sequence joins TRBV7-9 and TRBJ2-1, with 8 bases identical to TRBD2. Unmatched junction bases numbered 8, after V lost 4 bases and J lost 6 bases. This CDR3 has 15 amino acids. Germline V gives CDR1 SEHNR, CDR2 FQNEAQ (reference sequence). The CDR3 DNA follows: TGTGCCAGCAGCTCTCGCTGGGCGGGGGGCAATGAGCAGTTCTTC. It yields the protein CASSSRWAGGNEQFF.

The V call is TRBV28, the J call TRBJ2-7, with 12 bases aligning to TRBD2. This CDR3 contains 15 residues. J was trimmed by 3 bases and V by 6 bases; bases with no gene match: 6. Germline assignment: CDR1 MDHEN and CDR2 SYDVKM. The DNA of the CDR3 is TGTGCCAGCAGAGTCACTAGCGGGAGGAGCTACGAGCAGTACTTC. This sequence encodes CASRVTSGRSYEQYF. Filled out from reference TRBV28 and TRBJ2-7, the complete variable domain reads DVKVTQSSRYLVKRTGEKVFLECVQDMDHENMFWYRQDPGLGLRLIYFSYDVKMKEKGDIPEGYSVSREKKERFSLILESASTNQTSMYLCASRVTSGRSYEQYFGPGTRLTVT.

The CDR3 coding sequence is TGTGCCAGCAGCCCGGGGGGGTCTGGGGCCAACGTCCTGACTTTC. Amino acids: CASSPGGSGANVLTF. The V and J genes are TRBV5-6 and TRBJ2-6; TRBD2 agrees at 8 bases. The CDR3 consists of 15 residues. CDR1 SGHDT and CDR2 YYEEEE come from the germline V gene. J gave up 1 base and V 4 bases, and 1 base lay outside the gene matches. The full variable domain, with the rest looked up from reference TRBV5-6 and TRBJ2-6, is DAGVTQSPTHLIKTRGQQVTLRCSPKSGHDTVSWYQQALGQGPQFIFQYYEEEERQRGNFPDRFSGHQFPNYSSELNVNALLLGDSALYLCASSPGGSGANVLTFGAGSRLTVL.

This chain connects TRBV3-1 (or the pseudogene TRBV3-2) to TRBJ2-4, with 8 bases fitting TRBD1. CDR3 length: 19 amino acids. V shed 4 bases, J shed 2 bases, and the junction held 16 bases outside the gene matches. Germline V CDR1 and CDR2: LGHDT, YNNKEL (reference sequence). This CDR3 reads CASSPTWNVQGVTKNIQYF. The CDR3 DNA is TGTGCCAGCAGCCCTACCTGGAACGTACAGGGGGTAACCAAAAACATTCAGTACTTC.

The V and J genes are TRBV5-4 and TRBJ2-7; 8 nucleotides match TRBD2. The junction had 7 bases not matched to a gene; V was cut back by 0 bases and J by 2 bases. This CDR3 comprises 16 residues. Looked up from germline, CDR1 is SGHNT and CDR2 is YYREEE (reference sequence). This CDR3 reads CASSLGGVAGTYEQYF. CDR3 in DNA: TGTGCCAGCAGCTTGGGGGGCGTAGCGGGGACCTACGAGCAGTACTTC.

There are a few counts of this clone. This sequence joins TRBV21-1 and TRBJ2-5; TRBD2, the table's D call, lacks a check against the DNA. TRBV21-1 is classified as a pseudogene. The CDR3 runs 17 residues. The CDR3 DNA is TGTGCCAGCAGCAAAGGCGCCGGGACTAGCGGGCAAGAGACCCAGTACTTC. Translation: CASSKGAGTSGQETQYF.

The V and J genes are TRBV28 and TRBJ2-2; 7 bases agree with TRBD1. The CDR3 loop spans 14 amino acids. The germline CDR1 and CDR2 sequences are MDHEN and SYDVKM. Losses at the gene ends were 7 bases for V and 4 bases for J; bases not matched to a gene: 6. The CDR3 loop reads CASNRQGSTGELFF. The CDR3 DNA reads TGTGCCAGCAACCGACAGGGAAGCACCGGGGAGCTGTTTTTT. Filled out from reference TRBV28 and TRBJ2-2, the complete variable domain reads DVKVTQSSRYLVKRTGEKVFLECVQDMDHENMFWYRQDPGLGLRLIYFSYDVKMKEKGDIPEGYSVSREKKERFSLILESASTNQTSMYLCASNRQGSTGELFFGEGSRLTVL.

The rearrangement uses TRBV5-1 and TRBJ2-5; a possible D gene is TRBD1 (6 bases). Trimming took 0 bases from V and 3 from J, leaving 9 bases between them. The CDR3 is made up of 14 amino acids. Germline V gene data show CDR1 as SGHRS and CDR2 as YFSETQ. CDR3 residues: CASSLGAGEETQYF. In nucleotides, the CDR3 is TGCGCCAGCAGCTTGGGGGCAGGGGAAGAGACCCAGTACTTC.

The V gene is TRBV28, the J gene TRBJ1-5, with a weak D call TRBD1 (6 bases). CDR1 MDHEN and CDR2 SYDVKM come from the germline V gene. V lost 5 bases, J lost 4 bases, and 12 bases lay in between. CDR3 length: 14 amino acids. The CDR3 coding sequence is TGTGCCAGCAGTACTCCCCAGGGGAATCAGCCCCAGCATTTT. This gives the protein CASSTPQGNQPQHF.

The chain has TRBV27 and TRBJ1-5; TRBD1 agrees at 8 bases. The CDR3 loop spans 14 amino acids. The V gene's germline CDR1 is MNHEY and CDR2 SMNVEV (reference sequence). Losses at the gene ends were 3 bases for V and 7 bases for J; bases not matched to a gene: 5. This chain's CDR3 is CASSFSGTGQPQHF. In DNA form, the CDR3 reads TGTGCCAGCAGTTTTTCTGGGACAGGACAGCCCCAGCATTTT.

The genes are TRBV7-2 and TRBJ2-7, with 7 bases matching TRBD2. V shed 5 bases, J shed 3 bases, and the junction held 10 bases outside the gene matches. The CDR3 length is 15 residues. Germline loops: CDR1 SGHTA, CDR2 FQGNSA. In nucleotides, the CDR3 is TGTGCCAGCAGCGCCCGTGTGGGGGACTACTACGAGCAGTACTTC. Protein: CASSARVGDYYEQYF.

This chain links TRBV5-1 with TRBJ1-1; no clear D gene. Trimming stripped 1 base from V and 0 bases from J, with 10 bases between. This CDR3 is 15 amino acids long. Germline V lookup: CDR1 SGHRS, CDR2 YFSETQ. The CDR3 DNA sequence: TGCGCCAGCAGCTTGATGGCAGACATGAACACTGAAGCTTTCTTT. Translating it yields CASSLMADMNTEAFF.

The chain uses TRBV19 and TRBJ1-5, with 8 bases aligning to TRBD1. The CDR3 sequence is 16 residues long. V lost 1 base, J lost 2 bases, and 4 bases stayed unmatched. Germline V gene data show CDR1 as LNHDA and CDR2 as SQIVND (reference sequence). CDR3 residues: CASSIVPGGGNQPQHF. The CDR3 region has the DNA TGTGCCAGTAGTATAGTTCCAGGGGGCGGCAATCAGCCCCAGCATTTT.

Only a few counts were recorded for this clone. The chain has TRBV20-1 and TRBJ2-5; TRBD1 might be the D (5 bases). There are 14 residues in the CDR3. The germline V gene has CDR1 DFQATT and CDR2 SNEGSKA (reference sequence). Trimming took 3 bases from V and 2 from J, leaving 13 bases between them. This chain's CDR3 is CSASRYRLQETQYF. In DNA form, the CDR3 reads TGCAGTGCTAGTAGGTACAGGTTACAAGAGACCCAGTACTTC.

This chain joins TRBV5-4 and TRBJ1-4; 7 positions match TRBD1. The germline V gene has CDR1 SGHNT and CDR2 YYREEE (reference sequence). The trim removed 1 base at V and 6 bases at J, leaving 3 bases unmatched. The CDR3 is 14 residues long. The CDR3 bases are TGTGCCAGCAGCTTGTGGCAGGGGGATGAAAAACTGTTTTTT. This translates into CASSLWQGDEKLFF. The full variable domain, its missing parts supplied by reference TRBV5-4 and TRBJ1-4, is ETGVTQSPTHLIKTRGQQVTLRCSSQSGHNTVSWYQQALGQGPQFIFQYYREEENGRGNFPPRFSGLQFPNYSSELNVNALELDDSALYLCASSLWQGDEKLFFGSGTQLSVL.

A few counts support this clone. The V call is TRBV5-1, the J call TRBJ2-7, with D possibly TRBD2 on 5 matching bases. CDR3 length equals 15 residues. Looked up from germline, CDR1 is SGHRS and CDR2 is YFSETQ. V was trimmed by 2 bases and J by 0 bases, leaving 12 bases between them. CDR3 loop: CASSFNLGSSYEQYF. The CDR3 nucleotides are TGCGCCAGCAGCTTTAATTTGGGGAGCTCCTACGAGCAGTACTTC.

V is TRBV7-9 and J is TRBJ1-1; D might be TRBD1 (6 bases). The CDR3 is 14 residues long. CDR1 is SEHNR and CDR2 is FQNEAQ in the germline V gene (reference sequence). V was shortened by 5 bases and J by 2 bases, with 12 bases between the two germline ends. The DNA for the CDR3 is TGTGCCAGCAGCCCCGGGACATTAAACACTGAAGCTTTCTTT. Amino acids: CASSPGTLNTEAFF.

By share, this clone counts as medium-sized. The chain recombines TRBV3-1 (or the pseudogene TRBV3-2) with TRBJ2-3, with D maybe TRBD2 (7 bases). Trimming removed 0 bases at V and 2 bases at J, with 12 bases between. Germline CDR1 is LGHDT and CDR2 is YNNKEL (reference sequence). The CDR3 loop spans 16 amino acids. CDR3 DNA: TGTGCCAGCAGCCAAGAGGACGGGGGGCCCACAGATACGCAGTATTTT. Its translation: CASSQEDGGPTDTQYF.

The rearrangement uses TRBV5-1 and TRBJ2-2; weak D call: TRBD1 (6 bases). The CDR3 is made up of 14 amino acids. Trimming cost V 0 bases and J 7 bases, with 10 bases left between them. CDR1 is SGHRS and CDR2 is YFSETQ in the germline V gene. The DNA for the CDR3 is TGCGCCAGCAGCTTGGGCAGGGGCATCGGGGAGCTGTTTTTT. It is translated as CASSLGRGIGELFF.

The CDR3 nucleotides read TGTGCCAGCAGCCCGAGGGGGACATCTCATCAGCCCCAGCATTTT. This gives the protein CASSPRGTSHQPQHF. The J gene is TRBJ1-5, the V gene TRBV6-2 or TRBV6-3; tentatively, D is TRBD1 (6 bases). The CDR3 spans 15 residues. Germline CDR1 and CDR2: MNHEY and SVGEGT. Trimming cost V 6 bases and J 5 bases, with 17 bases left between them.